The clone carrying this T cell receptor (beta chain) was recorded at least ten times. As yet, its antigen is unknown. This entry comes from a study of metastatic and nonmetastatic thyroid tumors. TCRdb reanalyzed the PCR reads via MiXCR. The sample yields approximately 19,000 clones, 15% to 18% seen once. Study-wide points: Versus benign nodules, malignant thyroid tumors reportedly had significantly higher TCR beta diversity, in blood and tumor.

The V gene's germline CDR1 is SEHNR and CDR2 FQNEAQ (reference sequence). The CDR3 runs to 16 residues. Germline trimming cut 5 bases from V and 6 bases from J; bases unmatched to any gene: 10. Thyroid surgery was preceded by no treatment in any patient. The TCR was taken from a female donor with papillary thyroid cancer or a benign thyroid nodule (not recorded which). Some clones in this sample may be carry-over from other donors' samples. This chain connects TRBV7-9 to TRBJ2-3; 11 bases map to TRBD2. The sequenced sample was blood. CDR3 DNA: TGTGCCAGCAGCACGATACTAGCGGGAGTATCTGATACGCAGTATTTT. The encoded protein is CASSTILAGVSDTQYF.